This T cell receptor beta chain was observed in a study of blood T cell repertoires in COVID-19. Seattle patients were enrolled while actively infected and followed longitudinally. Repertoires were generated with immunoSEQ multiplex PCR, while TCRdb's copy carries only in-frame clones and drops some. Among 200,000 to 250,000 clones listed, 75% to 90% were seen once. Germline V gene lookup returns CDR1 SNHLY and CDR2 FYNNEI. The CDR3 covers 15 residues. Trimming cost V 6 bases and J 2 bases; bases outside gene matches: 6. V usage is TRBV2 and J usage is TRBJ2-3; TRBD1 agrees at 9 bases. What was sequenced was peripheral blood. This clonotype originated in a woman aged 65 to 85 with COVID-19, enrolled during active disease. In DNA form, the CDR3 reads TGTGCCAGCAGACCGGGACAGGGTAACACAGATACGCAGTATTTT. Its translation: CASRPGQGNTDTQYF.